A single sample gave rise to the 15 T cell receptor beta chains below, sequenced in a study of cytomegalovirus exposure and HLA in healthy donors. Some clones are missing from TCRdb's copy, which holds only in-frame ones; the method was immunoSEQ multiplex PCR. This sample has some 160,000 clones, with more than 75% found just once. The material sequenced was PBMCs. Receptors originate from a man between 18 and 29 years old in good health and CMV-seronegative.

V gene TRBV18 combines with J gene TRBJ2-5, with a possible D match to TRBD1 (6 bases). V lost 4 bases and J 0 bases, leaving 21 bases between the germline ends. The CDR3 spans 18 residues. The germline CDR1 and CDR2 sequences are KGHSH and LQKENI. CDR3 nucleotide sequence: TGTGCCAGCTCACAATCTTCGCTTGGCAGGGGACACCAAGAGACCCAGTACTTC. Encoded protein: CASSQSSLGRGHQETQYF.

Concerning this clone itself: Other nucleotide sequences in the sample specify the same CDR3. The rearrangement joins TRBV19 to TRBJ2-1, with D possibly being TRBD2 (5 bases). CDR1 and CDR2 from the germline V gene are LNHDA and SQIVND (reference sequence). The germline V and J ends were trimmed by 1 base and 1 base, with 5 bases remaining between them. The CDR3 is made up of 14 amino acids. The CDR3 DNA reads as TGTGCCAGTAGTATAGCGGGGTCCTACAATGAGCAGTTCTTC. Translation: CASSIAGSYNEQFF. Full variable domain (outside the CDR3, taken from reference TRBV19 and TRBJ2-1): DGGITQSPKYLFRKEGQNVTLSCEQNLNHDAMYWYRQDPGQGLRLIYYSQIVNDFQKGDIAEGYSVSREKKESFPLTVTSAQKNPTAFYLCASSIAGSYNEQFFGPGTRLTVL.

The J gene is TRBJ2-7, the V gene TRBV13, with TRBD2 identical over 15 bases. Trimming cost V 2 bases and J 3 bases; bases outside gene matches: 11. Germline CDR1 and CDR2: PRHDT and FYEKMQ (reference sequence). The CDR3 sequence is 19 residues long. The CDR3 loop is CASSLSRTSGRAGYYEQYF. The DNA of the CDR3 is TGTGCCAGCAGCTTAAGTAGGACTAGCGGGAGGGCCGGGTACTACGAGCAGTACTTC.

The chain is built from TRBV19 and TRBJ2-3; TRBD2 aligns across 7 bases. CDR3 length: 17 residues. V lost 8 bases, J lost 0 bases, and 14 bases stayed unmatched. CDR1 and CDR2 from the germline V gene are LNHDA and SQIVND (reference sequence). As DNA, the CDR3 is TGTGCCAGTGGTAGGGGCACTAGCGTTATTAGCACAGATACGCAGTATTTT. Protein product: CASGRGTSVISTDTQYF.

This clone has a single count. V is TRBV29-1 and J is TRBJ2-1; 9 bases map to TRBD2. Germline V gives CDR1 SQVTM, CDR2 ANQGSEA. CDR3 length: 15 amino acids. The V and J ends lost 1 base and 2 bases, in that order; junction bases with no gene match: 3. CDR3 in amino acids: CSVEGAGGPYNEQFF. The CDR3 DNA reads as TGCAGCGTTGAAGGAGCGGGAGGCCCCTACAATGAGCAGTTCTTC.

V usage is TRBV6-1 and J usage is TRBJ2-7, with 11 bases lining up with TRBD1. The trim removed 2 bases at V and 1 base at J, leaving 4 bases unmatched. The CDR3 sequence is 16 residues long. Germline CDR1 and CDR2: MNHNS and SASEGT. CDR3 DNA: TGTGCCAGCAGTGAACCCGGACAGGGGGCTTCCTACGAGCAGTACTTC. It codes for CASSEPGQGASYEQYF.

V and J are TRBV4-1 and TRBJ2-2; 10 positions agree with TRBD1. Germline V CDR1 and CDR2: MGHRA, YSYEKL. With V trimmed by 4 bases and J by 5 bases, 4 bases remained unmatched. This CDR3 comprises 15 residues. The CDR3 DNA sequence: TGCGCCAGCAGCCTTTGGACAGGGGGTACCGGGGAGCTGTTTTTT. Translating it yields CASSLWTGGTGELFF.

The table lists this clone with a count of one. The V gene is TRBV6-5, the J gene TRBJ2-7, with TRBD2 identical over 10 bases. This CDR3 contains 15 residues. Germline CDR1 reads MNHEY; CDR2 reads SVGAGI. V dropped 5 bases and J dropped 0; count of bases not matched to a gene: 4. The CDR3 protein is CASSRLAGASYEQYV. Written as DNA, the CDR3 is TGTGCCAGCAGTCGGCTAGCGGGGGCCTCCTACGAGCAGTACGTC.

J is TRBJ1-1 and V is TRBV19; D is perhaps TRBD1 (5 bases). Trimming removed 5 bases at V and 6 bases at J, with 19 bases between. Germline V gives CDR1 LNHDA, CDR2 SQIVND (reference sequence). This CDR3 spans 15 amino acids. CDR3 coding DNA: TGTGCCAGTAGTTCCACGGGGACTATGGGGGCTGAAGCTTTCTTT. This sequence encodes CASSSTGTMGAEAFF.

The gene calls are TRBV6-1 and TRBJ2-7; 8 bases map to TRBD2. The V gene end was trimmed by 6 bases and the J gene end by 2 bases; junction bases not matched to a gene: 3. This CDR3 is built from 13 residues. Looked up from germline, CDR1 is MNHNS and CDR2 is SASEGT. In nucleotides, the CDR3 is TGTGCCAGCAGAATAGCGGGACCCTACGAGCAGTACTTC. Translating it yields CASRIAGPYEQYF.

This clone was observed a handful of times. Written as DNA, the CDR3 is TGTGCCAGCAGGGGACAGGGGGCCTACGAGCAGTACGTC. The encoded protein is CASRGQGAYEQYV. The genes are TRBV28 and TRBJ2-7; TRBD1 matches at 11 bases. V dropped 6 bases and J dropped 2; count of bases not matched to a gene: 0. Per germline, CDR1 MDHEN and CDR2 SYDVKM. The CDR3 consists of 13 residues.

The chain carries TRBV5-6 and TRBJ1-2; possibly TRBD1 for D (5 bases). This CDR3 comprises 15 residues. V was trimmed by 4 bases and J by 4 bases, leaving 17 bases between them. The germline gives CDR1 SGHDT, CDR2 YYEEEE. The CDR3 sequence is CASSPLGGNAYGYTF. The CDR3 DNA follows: TGTGCCAGCAGCCCCCTTGGGGGGAACGCCTATGGCTACACCTTC.

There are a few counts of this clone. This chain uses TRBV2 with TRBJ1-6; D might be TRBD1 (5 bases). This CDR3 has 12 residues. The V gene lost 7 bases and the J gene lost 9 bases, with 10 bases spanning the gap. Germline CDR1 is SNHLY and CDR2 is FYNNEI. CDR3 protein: CASTPQGSPLHF. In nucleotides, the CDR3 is TGTGCCAGCACCCCTCAGGGTTCACCCCTCCACTTT.

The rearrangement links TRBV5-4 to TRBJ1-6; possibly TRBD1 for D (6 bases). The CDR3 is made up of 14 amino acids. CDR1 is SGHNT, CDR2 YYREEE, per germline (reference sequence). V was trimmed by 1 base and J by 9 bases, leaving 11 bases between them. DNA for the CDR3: TGTGCCAGCAGCTTGAAGGGGGAACCTTCACCCCTCCACTTT. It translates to CASSLKGEPSPLHF. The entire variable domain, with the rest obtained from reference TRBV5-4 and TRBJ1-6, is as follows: ETGVTQSPTHLIKTRGQQVTLRCSSQSGHNTVSWYQQALGQGPQFIFQYYREEENGRGNFPPRFSGLQFPNYSSELNVNALELDDSALYLCASSLKGEPSPLHFGNGTRLTVT.

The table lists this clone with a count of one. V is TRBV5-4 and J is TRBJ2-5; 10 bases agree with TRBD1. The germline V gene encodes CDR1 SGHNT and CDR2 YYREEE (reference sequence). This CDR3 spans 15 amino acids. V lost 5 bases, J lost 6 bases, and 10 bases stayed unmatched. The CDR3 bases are TGTGCCAGCAGGCCCCGGGACAGGGGCATACAGACCCAGTACTTC. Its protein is CASRPRDRGIQTQYF.